Listed here is a single TCR beta chain. PCR involved 60 Vbeta and 13 Jbeta primers. TCRdb keeps only in-frame clones here, not all; method: immunoSEQ multiplex PCR. The table lists around 57,000 clones, more than 80% of them singletons, with 1.5% in the top ten. This sample is part of a study of cytomegalovirus exposure and HLA in healthy donors. Germline lookup yields CDR1 LNHNV and CDR2 YYDKDF (reference sequence). The CDR3 extends over 12 amino acids. Unmatched junction bases numbered 8, after V lost 5 bases and J lost 11 bases. The rearrangement uses TRBV15 and TRBJ1-1; 7 bases are a match to TRBD1. The sequenced sample consisted of PBMCs. The origin of this receptor is a man aged 25-45 years in good health and CMV-seropositive. The CDR3 here is CATSGTTGRAFF. In nucleotides, the CDR3 is TGTGCCACCAGCGGTACGACAGGGCGGGCTTTCTTT.